These 2 T cell receptor beta chains were all obtained from the same sample, sequenced in a study of blood T cell repertoires in COVID-19. Sequencing used immunoSEQ multiplex PCR; TCRdb keeps in-frame clones, though not all of them. Seen here are some 80,000 clones, 70% to 90% observed once, and the top ten hold roughly a fifth. What was sequenced was peripheral blood. Receptor source: a human donor in a cohort sampled during active COVID-19.

This clone has a single count. The V and J genes are TRBV6-1 and TRBJ2-4; D gene uncertain. Germline assignment: CDR1 MNHNS and CDR2 SASEGT. V was trimmed by 3 bases and J by 0 bases, leaving 12 bases between them. The CDR3 contains 16 residues. CDR3 in amino acids: CASSEPQILAKNIQYF. The CDR3 DNA is TGTGCCAGCAGTGAGCCGCAGATTCTAGCCAAAAACATTCAGTACTTC.

V gene TRBV10-1 combines with J gene TRBJ2-5, with 11 bases fitting TRBD1. The germline V gene has CDR1 WNHNN and CDR2 SYGVQD (reference sequence). J gave up 5 bases and V 4 bases, and 0 bases lay outside the gene matches. This CDR3 is 13 amino acids long. The CDR3 DNA reads as TGCGCCAGCAGTGGGACAGGGGGCGAGACCCAGTACTTC. Residues: CASSGTGGETQYF.